These 28 T cell receptor beta chains were all obtained from the same sample, sequenced in a study of T cell repertoires in aging, cancer and after chemotherapy. TRB rearrangements spanning V, D and J were amplified using mixed TRB-A/B primers. TCRdb processed the multiplex PCR reads anew with MiXCR; each CDR3 protein has one entry. The sample lists about 9,400 distinct CDR3 sequences; approximately 40% were seen once. TCR beta rearrangements were amplified from peripheral blood genomic DNA. The specimen was blood. These receptors all come from a human donor in good health.

The chain combines TRBV27 with TRBJ1-2; D possibly corresponds to TRBD1 (5 bases). CDR1 and CDR2 (germline): MNHEY, SMNVEV (reference sequence). This CDR3 spans 15 amino acids. V was pared by 5 bases and J by 0 bases, with 13 bases between. In DNA, the CDR3 is TGTGCCAGCAGTCCTTCACAGGCTTCTAACTATGGCTACACCTTC. It specifies CASSPSQASNYGYTF.

This clonotype was picked up a small number of times. The chain has TRBV19 and TRBJ1-4; a weak D match, TRBD1 (5 bases). Germline loops: CDR1 LNHDA, CDR2 SQIVND (reference sequence). CDR3 length equals 15 residues. Trimming removed 4 bases at V and 8 bases at J, with 17 bases between. The DNA for the CDR3 is TGTGCCAGTAGTAAATCCTCCTGGGAGGGGGAAAAACTGTTTTTT. This codes for CASSKSSWEGEKLFF.

CDR3 DNA: TGCAGCGTGGGGGGTACTGAAGCTTTCTTT. It yields the protein CSVGGTEAFF. This sequence joins TRBV29-1 and TRBJ1-1; D may be TRBD1 (5 bases). This CDR3 region has 10 residues. V was trimmed by 6 bases and J by 5 bases, leaving 7 bases between them. Germline-derived CDR1 and CDR2 are SQVTM and ANQGSEA.

This clonotype was observed a few times. This sequence joins TRBV27 and TRBJ2-3; D may match TRBD1 or TRBD2 (5 bases each). V lost 3 bases to trimming and J lost 6 bases, with 13 bases between them. This CDR3 contains 14 residues. In germline, CDR1 is MNHEY, CDR2 SMNVEV (reference sequence). The CDR3 region has the DNA TGTGCCAGCAGTTTCGGGACGGACGCGGATACGCAGTATTTT. This translates into CASSFGTDADTQYF.

Concerning this clonotype itself: One end of the junction varies from germline; a read error may be responsible. The chain links TRBV13 to TRBJ2-7, with TRBD1 identical over 12 bases. CDR1 PRHDT and CDR2 FYEKMQ come from the germline V gene (reference sequence). CDR3 length: 14 amino acids. The CDR3 DNA is TGTGCCAGCAGCTGGGGACAGGGGGCCTACGGGCAGTACTTC. It yields the protein CASSWGQGAYGQYF.

This clonotype was picked up a small number of times. The chain has TRBV5-6 and TRBJ1-3; D remains ambiguous. The CDR3 length is 15 residues. From germline, CDR1 is SGHDT and CDR2 YYEEEE. V gave up 2 bases and J gave up 3 bases, with 12 bases separating them. The CDR3 sequence is CASSLATVIGNTIYF. For the CDR3, the DNA is TGTGCCAGCAGCTTAGCGACGGTAATTGGAAACACCATATATTTT.

The chain joins TRBV18 to TRBJ1-1; D is ambiguous. This CDR3 region has 14 residues. V was cut by 2 bases and J by 2 bases, with 9 bases left in between. The germline V gene has CDR1 KGHSH and CDR2 LQKENI. CDR3 nucleotides: TGTGCCAGCTCACCAGGGTTTGCAAACACTGAAGCTTTCTTT. Translating gives CASSPGFANTEAFF.

The chain is built from TRBV20-1 and TRBJ1-2; D possibly corresponds to TRBD1 (5 bases). Germline V gives CDR1 DFQATT, CDR2 SNEGSKA (reference sequence). This CDR3 has 12 amino acids. V dropped 4 bases and J dropped 3 bases, with 9 bases sitting between them. CDR3 bases: TGCAGTGCTACCGGGACGGACTATGGCTACACCTTC. Its translation: CSATGTDYGYTF.

V is TRBV27 and J is TRBJ1-2, with a weak D call TRBD1 (5 bases). CDR1 is MNHEY and CDR2 is SMNVEV in the germline V gene (reference sequence). This CDR3 is built from 12 residues. Between the trimmed V and J ends, which lost 0 bases and 7 bases, there was a span of 6 bases. The DNA for the CDR3 is TGTGCCAGCAGTTTATCAGGGGTTGGCTACACCTTC. Translating it yields CASSLSGVGYTF.

This clonotype has only a few counts. CDR3 sequence reads: CASSPGLGTYEQYF. The DNA for the CDR3 is TGTGCCAGCAGCCCTGGACTGGGGACCTACGAGCAGTACTTC. The genes are TRBV5-4 and TRBJ2-7, with TRBD2 as a possible D gene (5 bases). CDR3 length: 14 amino acids. With 4 bases removed from V and 2 bases from J, the gap between germline ends came to 13 bases. Germline-derived CDR1 and CDR2 are SGHNT and YYREEE (reference sequence).

The rearrangement uses TRBV6-5 and TRBJ2-1, with 9 bases fitting TRBD2. Per germline, CDR1 MNHEY and CDR2 SVGAGI. There are 16 residues in the CDR3. V lost 7 bases and J lost 8; bases outside the gene matches: 15. The CDR3 reads CASINSGRGPSHEQFF. CDR3 in DNA: TGTGCCAGCATTAATAGCGGGAGAGGCCCCTCCCATGAGCAGTTCTTC.

The V call is TRBV12-3 or TRBV12-4, the J call TRBJ1-2; TRBD1 is a possible D gene (6 bases). This CDR3 spans 15 amino acids. V was clipped by 6 bases and J by 1 base, with 15 bases between them. The CDR3 nucleotides read TGTGCCAGCAGATTTATTGACAGGATTAACTATGGCTACACCTTC. Its protein is CASRFIDRINYGYTF.

The V and J genes are TRBV10-3 and TRBJ2-7; no clear D. V gave up 2 bases and J gave up 7 bases, with 9 bases separating them. Germline V CDR1 and CDR2: ENHRY, SYGVKD. This CDR3 contains 12 residues. Here the CDR3 reads CAISEGIGEQYF. The CDR3 DNA reads TGTGCCATCAGTGAGGGGATTGGAGAGCAGTACTTC.

The chain has TRBV4-3 and TRBJ2-5; D is possibly TRBD1 (5 bases). V lost 1 base and J 6 bases, leaving 15 bases between the germline ends. The CDR3 has 15 residues. CDR1 LGHNA and CDR2 YSLEER come from the germline V gene. CDR3 region: CASSQGISAGKTQYF. The CDR3 DNA follows: TGCGCCAGCAGCCAAGGAATCTCCGCAGGGAAGACCCAGTACTTC.

This chain links TRBV13 with TRBJ2-5, with D uncertain. The CDR3 runs 14 residues. V lost 1 base and J lost 2, with 8 bases in between. Germline V gene lookup returns CDR1 PRHDT and CDR2 FYEKMQ (reference sequence). The CDR3 loop is CASSLVARQETQYF. CDR3 nucleotide sequence: TGTGCCAGCAGCTTAGTGGCCAGACAAGAGACCCAGTACTTC.

This clonotype was detected a few times. The chain is built from TRBV19 and TRBJ2-5; 8 nucleotides agree with TRBD2. Germline assignment: CDR1 LNHDA and CDR2 SQIVND (reference sequence). The CDR3 is 10 amino acids. The CDR3 nucleotides are TGTGCTACGGGAGGGGAGACCCAGTACTTC. It specifies CATGGETQYF.

This clonotype was picked up a small number of times. This chain joins TRBV15 and TRBJ2-1, with 11 positions matching TRBD2. The CDR3 covers 15 residues. Germline trimming cut 5 bases from V and 4 bases from J; bases unmatched to any gene: 4. Per the germline V gene, CDR1 is LNHNV and CDR2 is YYDKDF (reference sequence). The CDR3 coding sequence is TGTGCCACCAGCGGGGGACTAGCGGTTTACAATGAGCAGTTCTTC. Its protein product is CATSGGLAVYNEQFF.

This clonotype was counted only a few times. J is TRBJ1-5 and V is TRBV18, with D uncertain. The CDR3 consists of 13 residues. Germline values: CDR1 KGHSH, CDR2 LQKENI. V lost 6 bases and J 0 bases, leaving 6 bases between the germline ends. The CDR3 here is CASSERSNQPQHF. CDR3 DNA: TGTGCCAGCTCGGAGCGTAGCAATCAGCCCCAGCATTTT.

By sample share, this clonotype is medium-sized. The rearrangement joins TRBV29-1 to TRBJ2-5; 8 positions agree with TRBD2. The trim removed 4 bases at V and 4 bases at J, leaving 8 bases unmatched. The CDR3 consists of 14 residues. Germline loops: CDR1 SQVTM, CDR2 ANQGSEA. The CDR3 nucleotides are TGCAGCGTTGTCCGCGCGGGGGGCTTAGAGACCCAGTACTTC. Protein: CSVVRAGGLETQYF.

The J gene is TRBJ1-2, the V gene TRBV5-4, with D perhaps TRBD1 (5 bases). Germline CDR1 is SGHNT and CDR2 is YYREEE (reference sequence). The CDR3 extends over 13 amino acids. Trimming pared 4 bases from V and 5 bases from J, leaving 12 bases between. CDR3 coding DNA: TGTGCCAGCAGCCGGAGGGGCAATTATGGCTACACCTTC. Its translation is CASSRRGNYGYTF.

The rearrangement links TRBV6-5 to TRBJ2-5; 11 bases agree with TRBD2. V shed 5 bases and J 5 bases; nucleotides not matched to a gene: 10. The CDR3 covers 16 residues. Germline V CDR1 and CDR2: MNHEY, SVGAGI. The CDR3 loop is CASSEAVAGGLETQYF. The CDR3 DNA reads as TGTGCCAGCAGTGAAGCGGTAGCGGGGGGGCTGGAGACCCAGTACTTC.

V is TRBV18 and J is TRBJ2-3; 13 bases agree with TRBD2. The CDR3 extends over 15 amino acids. CDR1 and CDR2 from the germline V gene are KGHSH and LQKENI. The V segment lost 5 bases and the J segment 6 bases; nucleotides outside the gene matches: 5. The DNA for the CDR3 is TGTGCCAGCTCATCTGGACTAGCGGGAGTGGATACGCAGTATTTT. Translating it yields CASSSGLAGVDTQYF.

The genes are TRBV6-5 and TRBJ2-1, with 7 bases matching TRBD1. Germline CDR1 MNHEY, CDR2 SVGAGI. V shed 5 bases, J shed 6 bases, and the junction held 1 base outside the gene matches. This CDR3 is built from 12 residues. CDR3 sequence reads: CASSDRVNEQFF. Here the CDR3 DNA reads TGTGCCAGCAGTGACAGGGTCAATGAGCAGTTCTTC.

For the CDR3, the DNA is TGCAGCGTTGAAGATAGGCAGGGGGGAGAAGAGACCCAGTACTTC. This encodes CSVEDRQGGEETQYF. The chain recombines TRBV29-1 with TRBJ2-5, with D possibly being TRBD1 (7 bases). CDR1 SQVTM and CDR2 ANQGSEA come from the germline V gene. The V and J ends lost 0 bases and 3 bases respectively, with 14 bases between them. The CDR3 loop spans 15 amino acids.

A few counts support this clonotype. The gene calls are TRBV18 and TRBJ2-3; D is perhaps TRBD1 or TRBD2 (5 bases each). The V gene's germline CDR1 is KGHSH and CDR2 LQKENI. The CDR3 loop spans 11 amino acids. V lost 4 bases, J lost 12 bases, and 11 bases lay in between. CDR3 sequence: CASSRGTSQYF. The CDR3 nucleotides are TGTGCCAGCTCACGGGGGACCTCTCAGTATTTT.

The V and J genes are TRBV20-1 and TRBJ2-2; no clear D. The CDR3 runs to 14 residues. Trimming cost V 1 base and J 7 bases, with 13 bases left between them. Per the germline V gene, CDR1 is DFQATT and CDR2 is SNEGSKA (reference sequence). The CDR3 loop is CSARANLLHGELFF. CDR3 bases: TGCAGTGCTAGAGCTAACTTATTACACGGGGAGCTGTTTTTT.

The CDR3 coding sequence is TGTGCCAGCAGCCCCACACCCCAGCGGGGGGGCCAGAGCACCGGGGAGCTGTTTTTT. Residues: CASSPTPQRGGQSTGELFF. This chain links TRBV13 with TRBJ2-2; 10 nucleotides align to TRBD2. CDR3 length: 19 residues. The V gene's germline CDR1 is PRHDT and CDR2 FYEKMQ (reference sequence). Unmatched junction bases numbered 16, after V lost 5 bases and J lost 4 bases.

This clonotype appeared a few times. The rearrangement uses TRBV6-5 and TRBJ2-7; TRBD2 might be the D (6 bases). The CDR3 runs to 14 residues. The ends were cut back, 5 bases at V and 4 bases at J, with 15 bases in the middle. Germline CDR1 MNHEY, CDR2 SVGAGI. CDR3 region: CASSQRLELYEQYF. In DNA, the CDR3 is TGTGCCAGCAGTCAAAGACTAGAGCTTTACGAGCAGTACTTC.